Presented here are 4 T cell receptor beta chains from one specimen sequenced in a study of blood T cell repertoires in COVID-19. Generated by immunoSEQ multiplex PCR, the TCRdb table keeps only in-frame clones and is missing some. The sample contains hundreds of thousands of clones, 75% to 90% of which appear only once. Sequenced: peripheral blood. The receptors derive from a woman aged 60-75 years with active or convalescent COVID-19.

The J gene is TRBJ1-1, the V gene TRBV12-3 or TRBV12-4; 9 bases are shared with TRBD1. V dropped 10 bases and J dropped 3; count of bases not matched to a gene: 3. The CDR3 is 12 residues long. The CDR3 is CAIGQGHTEAFF. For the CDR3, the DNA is TGTGCCATCGGACAGGGGCACACTGAAGCTTTCTTT.

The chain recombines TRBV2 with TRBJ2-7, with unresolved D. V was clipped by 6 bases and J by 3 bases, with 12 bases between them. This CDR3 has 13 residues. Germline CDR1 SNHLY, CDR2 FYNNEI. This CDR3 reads CASRRNENYEQYF. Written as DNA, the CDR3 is TGTGCCAGCAGACGAAATGAGAACTACGAGCAGTACTTC.

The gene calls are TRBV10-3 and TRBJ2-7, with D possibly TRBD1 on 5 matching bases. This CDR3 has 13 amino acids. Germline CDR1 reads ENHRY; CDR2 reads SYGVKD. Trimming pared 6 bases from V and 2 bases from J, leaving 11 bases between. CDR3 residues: CAIRTVLAYEQYF. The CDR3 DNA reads TGTGCCATCAGGACAGTCCTAGCCTACGAGCAGTACTTC.

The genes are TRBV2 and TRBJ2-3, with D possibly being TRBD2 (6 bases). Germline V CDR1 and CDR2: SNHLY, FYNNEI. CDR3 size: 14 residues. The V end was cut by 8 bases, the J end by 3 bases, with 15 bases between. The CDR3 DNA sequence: TGTGCCAGCCGGGGACTCCCGGGGACAGATACGCAGTATTTT. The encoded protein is CASRGLPGTDTQYF.